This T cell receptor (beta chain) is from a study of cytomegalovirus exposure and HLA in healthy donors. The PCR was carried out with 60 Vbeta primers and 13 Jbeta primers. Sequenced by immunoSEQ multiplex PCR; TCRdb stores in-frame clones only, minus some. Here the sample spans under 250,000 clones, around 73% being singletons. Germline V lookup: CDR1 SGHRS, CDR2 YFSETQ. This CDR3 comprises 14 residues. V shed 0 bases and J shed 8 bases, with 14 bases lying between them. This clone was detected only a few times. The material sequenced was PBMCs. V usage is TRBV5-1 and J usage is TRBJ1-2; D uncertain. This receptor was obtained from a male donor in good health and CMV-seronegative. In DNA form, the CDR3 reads TGCGCCAGCAGCTTGGGGCAGAGGGCAGACGGCTACACCTTC. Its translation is CASSLGQRADGYTF.